The 27 T cell receptor beta chains below were found in one sample sequenced in a study of early T cells in non-severe SARS-CoV-2 infection. TCRdb reprocessed the 5' RACE reads with MiXCR, giving one entry per CDR3 protein. Of some 30,000 distinct CDR3 sequences listed, less than 6% were seen once; the top ten hold 10% to 15%. The sample consisted of whole blood. These receptors originate from an adult who was a healthcare worker with PCR-confirmed SARS-CoV-2 infection or an uninfected control (not recorded which).

This clonotype was detected ten times or more. V is TRBV6-2 or TRBV6-3 and J is TRBJ2-1, with TRBD2 matching 8 bases. V lost 7 bases to trimming and J lost 5 bases; unmatched junction nucleotides: 16. The CDR3 extends over 17 amino acids. From germline, CDR1 is MNHEY and CDR2 SVGEGT. CDR3 protein: CASIQPDWTSIHNEQFF. The CDR3, as DNA: TGTGCCAGCATCCAGCCTGATTGGACTAGCATCCACAATGAGCAGTTCTTC.

The table lists this clonotype with many counts. The chain joins TRBV5-6 to TRBJ1-5; D might be TRBD1 (6 bases). V shed 2 bases and J shed 0 bases, with 12 bases lying between them. Germline-derived CDR1 and CDR2 are SGHDT and YYEEEE. The CDR3 covers 16 residues. CDR3 residues: CASSFYREGSNQPQHF. The CDR3 DNA follows: TGTGCCAGCAGCTTCTACAGGGAGGGTAGCAATCAGCCCCAGCATTTT.

This clonotype was recorded a few times. The chain joins TRBV28 to TRBJ1-6; D gene ambiguous. This CDR3 spans 12 amino acids. The V and J ends lost 6 bases and 6 bases respectively, with 6 bases between them. Per germline, CDR1 MDHEN and CDR2 SYDVKM. CDR3 sequence reads: CASRQTNSPLHF. In nucleotides, the CDR3 is TGTGCCAGCAGACAGACTAATTCACCCCTCCACTTT.

This clonotype was counted many times. The chain carries TRBV19 and TRBJ2-3; D is ambiguous. Germline V CDR1 and CDR2: LNHDA, SQIVND (reference sequence). The CDR3 contains 13 residues. Trimming pared 4 bases from V and 3 bases from J, leaving 8 bases between. CDR3 nucleotide sequence: TGTGCCAGTAGTAGAACATGGACAGATACGCAGTATTTT. Residues: CASSRTWTDTQYF.

This clonotype was counted many times. This sequence joins TRBV10-3 and TRBJ2-1; D unresolved. This CDR3 is 15 amino acids long. Germline V gene lookup returns CDR1 ENHRY and CDR2 SYGVKD. Trimming pared 10 bases from V and 4 bases from J, leaving 20 bases between. CDR3 sequence: CATSLGRPLYNEQFF. The CDR3 DNA reads as TGTGCCACAAGCCTCGGGCGGCCCCTATACAATGAGCAGTTCTTC.

Concerning this clonotype itself: A much larger clone lies a single base off, so this may be a read error. V is TRBV29-1 and J is TRBJ2-2; perhaps TRBD1 as D (5 bases). The V end lost 7 bases, the J end lost 0 bases, and 15 bases lay between the germline ends. This CDR3 is built from 15 residues. Per the germline V gene, CDR1 is SQVTM and CDR2 is ANQGSEA. CDR3 in amino acids: CSASAAGTNTGELFF. As DNA, the CDR3 is TGCAGCGCCTCCGCGGCAGGGACGAACACCGGGGAGCTGTTTTTT.

This clonotype was counted a few times. The rearrangement uses TRBV7-9 and TRBJ2-1; the D gene is possibly TRBD1 (6 bases). The germline gives CDR1 SEHNR, CDR2 FQNEAQ (reference sequence). The CDR3 sequence is 14 residues long. Trimming left V 4 bases short and J 3 bases short, with 10 bases between. CDR3 sequence: CASSSGRGYNEQFF. For the CDR3, the DNA is TGTGCCAGCAGCTCAGGCAGGGGCTACAATGAGCAGTTCTTC.

Ten or more counts support this clonotype. V is TRBV6-2 or TRBV6-3 and J is TRBJ2-2; D call uncertain. There are 18 residues in the CDR3. Trimming stripped 5 bases from V and 4 bases from J, with 23 bases between. CDR1 is MNHEY and CDR2 is SVGEGT in the germline V gene. The CDR3 region has the DNA TGTGCCAGCAGTCCTTTTTCTGAAGGATTCGAAGTCACCGGGGAGCTGTTTTTT. Its translation: CASSPFSEGFEVTGELFF.

This clonotype is classed as large (0.1 to 1%). This chain joins TRBV7-9 and TRBJ1-5; no clear D gene. Germline CDR1 is SEHNR and CDR2 is FQNEAQ (reference sequence). CDR3 length: 21 residues. The V end lost 0 bases, the J end lost 0 bases, and 24 bases lay between the germline ends. CDR3 residues: CASSLAPGSRPKAYSNQPQHF. CDR3 bases: TGTGCCAGCAGCTTAGCCCCGGGATCCCGGCCCAAGGCATATAGCAATCAGCCCCAGCATTTT. The full variable domain, its missing parts supplied by reference TRBV7-9 and TRBJ1-5, is DTGVSQNPRHKITKRGQNVTFRCDPISEHNRLYWYRQTLGQGPEFLTYFQNEAQLEKSRLLSDRFSAERPKGSFSTLEIQRTEQGDSAMYLCASSLAPGSRPKAYSNQPQHFGDGTRLSIL.

Comments on this clonotype: A much larger clone differs from this one at a single base, so this may be a read error. V usage is TRBV3-1 and J usage is TRBJ2-1, with a weak D call TRBD2 (5 bases). The CDR3 covers 11 residues. The germline V gene has CDR1 LGHDT and CDR2 YNNKEL (reference sequence). CDR3 protein: CVSSSGNEQFF. The CDR3 nucleotides are TGTGTCAGCAGTTCGGGAAATGAGCAGTTCTTC.

This clonotype appeared many times. The chain joins TRBV5-4 to TRBJ1-6, with TRBD1 matching 9 bases. The germline CDR1 and CDR2 sequences are SGHNT and YYREEE (reference sequence). V dropped 6 bases and J dropped 8; count of bases not matched to a gene: 6. The CDR3 length is 14 residues. CDR3 bases: TGTGCCAGCACCCGGGGACAGGGAGATTCACCCCTCCACTTT. It codes for CASTRGQGDSPLHF.

This clonotype was seen at least ten times. The J gene is TRBJ1-2, the V gene TRBV20-1; D is undetermined. Germline loops: CDR1 DFQATT, CDR2 SNEGSKA (reference sequence). The CDR3 runs 14 residues. The germline V and J ends were trimmed by 3 bases and 4 bases, with 15 bases remaining between them. The CDR3 reads CSASGPKGGYGYTF. CDR3 sequence (DNA): TGCAGTGCTAGTGGCCCCAAGGGTGGCTATGGCTACACCTTC.

This clonotype has at least ten counts. The chain has TRBV28 and TRBJ1-6, with TRBD1 matching 7 bases. Trimming removed 5 bases from V and 5 bases from J; junction bases left unmatched: 12. The CDR3 loop spans 17 amino acids. The germline V gene has CDR1 MDHEN and CDR2 SYDVKM. This CDR3 is CASSPLQGGINNSPLHF. The CDR3 coding sequence is TGTGCCAGCAGTCCGTTGCAGGGGGGGATTAATAATTCACCCCTCCACTTT.

This clonotype occurred many times. The rearrangement links TRBV6-5 to TRBJ2-7; D ambiguous. This CDR3 is 12 amino acids long. With 8 bases removed from V and 2 bases from J, the gap between germline ends came to 10 bases. In germline, CDR1 is MNHEY, CDR2 SVGAGI. The chain's CDR3 is CASGRLPYEQYF. The CDR3 region has the DNA TGTGCCAGCGGCCGTCTCCCCTACGAGCAGTACTTC.

This clonotype was observed at least ten times. This chain connects TRBV19 to TRBJ2-3; D uncertain. Germline assignment: CDR1 LNHDA and CDR2 SQIVND (reference sequence). V lost 1 base and J 3 bases, leaving 8 bases between the germline ends. This CDR3 has 14 residues. In DNA, the CDR3 is TGTGCCAGTAGTATAGTTTCTGGGACAGATACGCAGTATTTT. This sequence encodes CASSIVSGTDTQYF. The full variable domain, with the rest looked up from reference TRBV19 and TRBJ2-3, is DGGITQSPKYLFRKEGQNVTLSCEQNLNHDAMYWYRQDPGQGLRLIYYSQIVNDFQKGDIAEGYSVSREKKESFPLTVTSAQKNPTAFYLCASSIVSGTDTQYFGPGTRLTVL.

This clonotype was found many times. This rearrangement joins TRBV7-2 to TRBJ2-1, with 11 bases aligning to TRBD2. The CDR3 is made up of 15 amino acids. Germline-derived CDR1 and CDR2 are SGHTA and FQGNSA. The V gene end was trimmed by 3 bases and the J gene end by 9 bases; junction bases not matched to a gene: 7. The CDR3 nucleotides are TGTGCCAGCAGCTTGGGCCTAGCGGGGGGACGTGAGCAGTTCTTC. Amino acids: CASSLGLAGGREQFF.

The chain combines TRBV6-2 or TRBV6-3 with TRBJ1-1; tentative D call: TRBD1 (6 bases). V gave up 2 bases and J gave up 0 bases, with 13 bases separating them. This CDR3 is built from 16 residues. Germline V gene data show CDR1 as MNHEY and CDR2 as SVGEGT. This chain's CDR3 is CASSYPWGQMNTEAFF. DNA for the CDR3: TGTGCCAGCAGTTACCCGTGGGGGCAGATGAACACTGAAGCTTTCTTT.

This clonotype was seen ten or more times. As DNA, the CDR3 is TGTGCCAGTAGTATCCGTGGGACAGGGGAGTCACCCCTCCACTTT. Translating gives CASSIRGTGESPLHF. The V call is TRBV19, the J call TRBJ1-6, with 10 bases identical to TRBD1. CDR1 and CDR2 (germline): LNHDA, SQIVND (reference sequence). The CDR3 loop spans 15 amino acids. V gave up 3 bases and J gave up 10 bases; unmatched junction bases: 6.

A remark on this clonotype: This may be a read error, as it is one base from a much larger clone. The V call is TRBV30, the J call TRBJ1-2, with D uncertain. The CDR3 extends over 15 amino acids. Trimming took off 7 bases at V and 5 bases at J, with 23 bases between the two ends. Germline-derived CDR1 and CDR2 are GTSNPN and SVGIG (reference sequence). CDR3 in amino acids: CASSHQDPTGYGYTF. CDR3 bases: TGTGCCTCGAGCCACCAAGATCCGACGGGATATGGCTACACCTTC. The whole variable domain, remainder taken from reference TRBV30 and TRBJ1-2, is SQTIHQWPATLVQPVGSPLSLECTVEGTSNPNLYWYRQAAGRGLQLLFYSVGIGQISSEVPQNLSASRPQDRQFILSSKKLLLSDSGFYLCASSHQDPTGYGYTFGSGTRLTVV.

This clonotype was counted ten times or more. The chain employs TRBV9 and TRBJ2-7, with D possibly being TRBD1 (6 bases). V was pared by 3 bases and J by 0 bases, with 10 bases between. Germline CDR1 is SGDLS and CDR2 is YYNGEE. This CDR3 has 14 amino acids. This CDR3 is CASSAGQSSYEQYF. CDR3 sequence (DNA): TGTGCCAGCAGCGCCGGACAGAGCTCCTACGAGCAGTACTTC.

The table lists this clonotype with many counts. The chain recombines TRBV7-6 with TRBJ1-4, with D perhaps TRBD1 (5 bases). Germline V lookup: CDR1 SGHVS, CDR2 FNYEAQ. V was trimmed by 1 base and J by 7 bases, leaving 10 bases between them. The length of the CDR3 is 14 residues. As DNA, the CDR3 is TGTGCCAGCAGCTTAGATTCAGGGTTTGAAAAACTGTTTTTT. Protein: CASSLDSGFEKLFF.

V is TRBV15 and J is TRBJ2-7; 8 bases map to TRBD1. Germline lookup yields CDR1 LNHNV and CDR2 YYDKDF (reference sequence). The CDR3 runs 17 residues. Germline trimming cut 4 bases from V and 6 bases from J; bases unmatched to any gene: 17. The chain's CDR3 is CATSTWDRRIGSGEQYF. The CDR3 DNA reads TGTGCCACCAGCACCTGGGACAGGCGCATCGGGTCTGGCGAGCAGTACTTC.

The genes are TRBV29-1 and TRBJ2-1; D unclear. Trimming cost V 0 bases and J 5 bases, with 8 bases left between them. Germline lookup yields CDR1 SQVTM and CDR2 ANQGSEA. This CDR3 is 13 amino acids long. CDR3 amino acids: CSVEDTRHNEQFF. The CDR3 DNA reads as TGCAGCGTTGAAGATACTCGCCACAATGAGCAGTTCTTC.

This clonotype was found many times. The chain recombines TRBV12-3 or TRBV12-4 with TRBJ1-6; D is possibly TRBD1 (6 bases). The CDR3 loop spans 13 amino acids. Trimming pared 6 bases from V and 10 bases from J, leaving 13 bases between. The CDR3 DNA follows: TGTGCCAGCAGGAGGGGGGGCGAATCACCCCTCCACTTT. This translates into CASRRGGESPLHF.

The J gene is TRBJ2-1, the V gene TRBV14, with a weak D call TRBD1 (5 bases). Per the germline V gene, CDR1 is SGHDN and CDR2 is FVKESK. Trimming took 6 bases from V and 6 from J, leaving 18 bases between them. This CDR3 contains 15 residues. In nucleotides, the CDR3 is TGTGCCAGCAGACCTACATCAGGGAACTCCAATGAGCAGTTCTTC. It translates to CASRPTSGNSNEQFF.

The sample holds many counts of this clonotype. The J gene is TRBJ2-1, the V gene TRBV12-3 or TRBV12-4; TRBD1 matches at 8 bases. The V segment lost 3 bases and the J segment 6 bases; nucleotides outside the gene matches: 4. The CDR3 runs to 14 residues. CDR3 bases: TGTGCCAGCAGTTTTGGACAGGGATCCAATGAGCAGTTCTTC. Protein: CASSFGQGSNEQFF.

This clonotype has ten or more counts. The chain recombines TRBV7-2 with TRBJ1-1, with a possible D match to TRBD1 (5 bases). V lost 5 bases and J 0 bases, leaving 10 bases between the germline ends. The CDR3 spans 14 residues. The germline V gene has CDR1 SGHTA and CDR2 FQGNSA. The CDR3 is CASSTADMNTEAFF. The CDR3 nucleotides read TGTGCCAGCAGCACGGCGGACATGAACACTGAAGCTTTCTTT.